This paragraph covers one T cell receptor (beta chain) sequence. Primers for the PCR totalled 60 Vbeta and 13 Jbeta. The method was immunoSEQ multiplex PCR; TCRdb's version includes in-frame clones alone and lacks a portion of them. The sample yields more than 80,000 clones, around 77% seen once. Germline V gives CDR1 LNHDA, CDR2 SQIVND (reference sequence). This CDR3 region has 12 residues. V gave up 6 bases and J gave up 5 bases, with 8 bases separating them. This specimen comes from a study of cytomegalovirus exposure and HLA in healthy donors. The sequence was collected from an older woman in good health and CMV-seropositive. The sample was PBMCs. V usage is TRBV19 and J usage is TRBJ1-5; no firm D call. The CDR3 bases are TGTGCCAGTAGAGATCGAGATCAGCCCCAGCATTTT. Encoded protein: CASRDRDQPQHF.